The present T cell receptor (beta chain) was sequenced within a study of cytomegalovirus exposure and HLA in healthy donors. Whole-study findings and limits: As immune exposure information, only CMV serostatus was available.

Germline loops: CDR1 SGHNT, CDR2 YYREEE (reference sequence). The CDR3 has 13 amino acids. Trimming left V 1 base short and J 7 bases short, with 8 bases between. As to this clone: Its antigen remains unknown.

13 Jbeta primers and 60 Vbeta primers were used for the PCR. Here immunoSEQ multiplex PCR was the method, and the copy in TCRdb shows in-frame clones only, minus some. The table lists 100,000 to 150,000 clones, around 80% of them singletons. This receptor was taken from a young woman in good health and CMV-seronegative. Sequencing used PBMCs. The chain has TRBV5-4 and TRBJ1-4; D not resolved. The CDR3 loop is CASSLLPREKLFF. CDR3 coding DNA: TGTGCCAGCAGCTTGTTACCGCGTGAAAAACTGTTTTTT.